This is a list of T cell receptor beta chains from one sample in a study of long-term antiretroviral therapy in people with HIV. Repertoires were generated with immunoSEQ multiplex PCR, while TCRdb's copy carries only in-frame clones and drops some. The sample contains around 30,000 clones, over 90% of which appear only once. The input for sequencing was unsorted PBMCs, taken approximately 6.3 years after starting antiretroviral therapy. These receptors came from a woman aged 40 to 50 with HIV. Each CDR3 is given with its conserved first and last residue. The D gene is left open where the match is weak.

j_gene: TRBJ1-5
v_gene: TRBV21-1
d_gene: .
len: 17
CDR3aa: CASRGHPLEDSNQPQHF
CDR3nt: TGTGCCAGTCGAGGGCACCCTCTGGAGGATAGCAATCAGCCCCAGCATTTT

j_gene: TRBJ1-4
v_gene: TRBV30
d_gene: .
len: 15
CDR3aa: CAWSNGIATNEKLFF
CDR3nt: TGTGCCTGGAGTAACGGGATTGCAACTAATGAAAAACTGTTTTTT

j_gene: TRBJ1-2
v_gene: TRBV6-5
d_gene: .
len: 13
CDR3aa: CASSPTRKQSDTF
CDR3nt: TGTGCCAGCAGTCCGACAAGGAAGCAGTCGGACACCTTC

j_gene: TRBJ2-1
v_gene: TRBV6-1
d_gene: TRBD1
len: 15
CDR3aa: CASSSGTASRVEQFF
CDR3nt: TGTGCCAGCAGTTCCGGGACAGCTTCGAGGGTTGAGCAGTTCTTC

j_gene: TRBJ2-1
v_gene: TRBV9
d_gene: TRBD2
len: 15
CDR3aa: CASSATSGGMYEQFF
CDR3nt: TGTGCCAGCAGCGCTACTAGCGGGGGGATGTATGAGCAGTTCTTC

j_gene: TRBJ2-1
v_gene: TRBV6-5
d_gene: .
len: 14
CDR3aa: CASSYSRGYNEQFF
CDR3nt: TGTGCCAGCAGTTATTCACGAGGATACAATGAGCAGTTCTTC

j_gene: TRBJ1-6
v_gene: TRBV5-1
d_gene: TRBD1
len: 14
CDR3aa: CASSPGQSNSPLHF
CDR3nt: TGCGCCAGCAGCCCGGGACAGAGTAATTCACCCCTCCACTTT

j_gene: TRBJ1-4
v_gene: TRBV18
d_gene: .
len: 16
CDR3aa: CASSPRGGSTNEKLFF
CDR3nt: TGTGCCAGCTCACCTCGGGGGGGCTCAACTAATGAAAAACTGTTTTTT

j_gene: TRBJ2-7
v_gene: TRBV7-9
d_gene: TRBD1
len: 14
CDR3aa: CASSPGQLAYEQYF
CDR3nt: TGTGCCAGCAGTCCGGGACAGCTTGCCTACGAGCAGTACTTC

j_gene: TRBJ1-1
v_gene: TRBV2
d_gene: .
len: 14
CDR3aa: CASSREWGRTEAFF
CDR3nt: TGTGCCAGCAGTCGGGAATGGGGGCGTACTGAAGCTTTCTTT

j_gene: TRBJ1-2
v_gene: TRBV27
d_gene: TRBD1
len: 16
CDR3aa: CASSPGTGESNYGYTF
CDR3nt: TGTGCCAGCAGCCCCGGGACAGGGGAATCTAACTATGGCTACACCTTC

j_gene: TRBJ2-7
v_gene: TRBV5-5
d_gene: TRBD1
len: 15
CDR3aa: CASSQGQGDTSEQYF
CDR3nt: TGCGCCAGCAGCCAAGGACAGGGGGATACTAGCGAGCAGTACTTC

j_gene: TRBJ1-1
v_gene: TRBV14
d_gene: .
len: 16
CDR3aa: CASSQGTRVLNTEAFF
CDR3nt: TGTGCCAGCAGCCAGGGGACAAGGGTTCTGAACACTGAAGCTTTCTTT

j_gene: TRBJ2-1
v_gene: TRBV30
d_gene: .
len: 15
CDR3aa: CAWSGRAGSYNEQFF
CDR3nt: TGTGCCTGGAGTGGGAGGGCGGGCTCCTACAATGAGCAGTTCTTC